The 30 T cell receptor beta chains presented below share a single source sample, sequenced in a study of shared clonotypes between healthy human individuals. Clones were read by immunoSEQ multiplex PCR, and TCRdb kept only the in-frame ones, dropping some. The sample has about 600,000 clones; roughly 97% are singletons. The sequencing sample was made of naive CD4+ T cells sorted from blood. Subset specified: CD45RA+ positively selected. These TCRs come from a woman aged 25 to 39 in good health.

The V gene is TRBV5-4, the J gene TRBJ2-2; D is perhaps TRBD2 (6 bases). Trimming removed 2 bases from V and 6 bases from J, with 14 bases in between. Germline CDR1 reads SGHNT; CDR2 reads YYREEE (reference sequence). This CDR3 has 15 amino acids. CDR3 bases: TGTGCCAGCAGCTTTATCGGGAGTCGGGCCGGGGAGCTGTTTTTT. Its protein product is CASSFIGSRAGELFF.

This clone occurred a few times. The chain is built from TRBV7-2 and TRBJ1-2; 8 nucleotides align to TRBD1. Germline CDR1 is SGHTA and CDR2 is FQGNSA. The V gene end was trimmed by 5 bases and the J gene end by 4 bases; junction bases not matched to a gene: 6. This CDR3 has 14 amino acids. CDR3 nucleotide sequence: TGTGCCAGCAGCATAAATACAGGGGGCTATGGCTACACCTTC. This codes for CASSINTGGYGYTF.

CDR3 protein: CASSYAAAETQYF. CDR3 nucleotides: TGTGCCAGCAGCTATGCAGCGGCGGAGACCCAGTACTTC. This chain links TRBV5-4 with TRBJ2-5, with a tentative D call TRBD2 (5 bases). Germline V gene sequence: CDR1 SGHNT, CDR2 YYREEE (reference sequence). The CDR3 is made up of 13 amino acids. The germline V and J ends were trimmed by 3 bases and 5 bases, with 11 bases remaining between them.

The chain joins TRBV30 to TRBJ1-2; D is ambiguous. Between the trimmed V and J ends, which lost 1 base and 3 bases, there was a span of 6 bases. CDR3 length: 12 residues. Germline loops: CDR1 GTSNPN, CDR2 SVGIG (reference sequence). CDR3 residues: CAWSDGHYGYTF. The CDR3 DNA is TGTGCCTGGAGTGACGGGCACTATGGCTACACCTTC.

The sample holds one count of this clone. This chain links TRBV7-9 with TRBJ1-1, with TRBD1 matching 11 bases. V lost 4 bases and J lost 6; bases outside the gene matches: 13. This CDR3 is built from 17 residues. Germline V gives CDR1 SEHNR, CDR2 FQNEAQ (reference sequence). This CDR3 reads CASSSQWTGGVFPEAFF. The CDR3 DNA follows: TGTGCCAGCAGCTCCCAATGGACAGGGGGCGTATTCCCTGAAGCTTTCTTT. The full variable domain, rest sourced from reference TRBV7-9 and TRBJ1-1, is DTGVSQNPRHKITKRGQNVTFRCDPISEHNRLYWYRQTLGQGPEFLTYFQNEAQLEKSRLLSDRFSAERPKGSFSTLEIQRTEQGDSAMYLCASSSQWTGGVFPEAFFGQGTRLTVV.

This chain joins TRBV11-2 and TRBJ2-1; 8 positions agree with TRBD2. The CDR3 spans 19 residues. Germline V gene sequence: CDR1 SGHAT, CDR2 FQNNGV. The ends lost 4 bases at V and 3 bases at J; junction bases unmatched: 17. CDR3 coding DNA: TGTGCCAGCAGCTCCCCTCCAGCGGGAGTCGGTCATAGCTACAATGAGCAGTTCTTC. Translating gives CASSSPPAGVGHSYNEQFF.

The rearrangement uses TRBV5-1 and TRBJ2-7, with TRBD1 matching 8 bases. The V segment lost 0 bases and the J segment 4 bases; nucleotides outside the gene matches: 6. Germline-derived CDR1 and CDR2 are SGHRS and YFSETQ. The CDR3 contains 15 residues. The CDR3 DNA is TGCGCCAGCAGCTTGGCGGCAGGGGGCGGGTACGAGCAGTACTTC. Translating gives CASSLAAGGGYEQYF.

This clone appeared once. The gene calls are TRBV6-1 and TRBJ2-2; D remains ambiguous. The V gene lost 0 bases and the J gene lost 6 bases, with 17 bases spanning the gap. This CDR3 is 17 amino acids long. CDR1 and CDR2 from the germline V gene are MNHNS and SASEGT. DNA for the CDR3: TGTGCCAGCAGTGAAGCTTCGGTCCGAGACACCGCCGGGGAGCTGTTTTTT. Encoded protein: CASSEASVRDTAGELFF.

The rearrangement links TRBV28 to TRBJ2-2; D is unresolved. Trimming removed 2 bases at V and 0 bases at J, with 7 bases between. CDR3 size: 15 residues. Germline V gives CDR1 MDHEN, CDR2 SYDVKM. This CDR3 reads CASSLARTNTGELFF. Written as DNA, the CDR3 is TGTGCCAGCAGTTTAGCTCGCACGAACACCGGGGAGCTGTTTTTT. Variable domain in full (rest from reference TRBV28 and TRBJ2-2): DVKVTQSSRYLVKRTGEKVFLECVQDMDHENMFWYRQDPGLGLRLIYFSYDVKMKEKGDIPEGYSVSREKKERFSLILESASTNQTSMYLCASSLARTNTGELFFGEGSRLTVL.

The chain joins TRBV19 to TRBJ2-7; TRBD1 matches 7 bases. In germline, CDR1 is LNHDA, CDR2 SQIVND (reference sequence). The junction had 3 bases not matched to a gene; V was cut back by 6 bases and J by 4 bases. The CDR3 has 12 amino acids. The CDR3 coding sequence is TGTGCCAGTAGGGGGACAGCATACGAGCAGTACTTC. It translates to CASRGTAYEQYF.

The chain is built from TRBV19 and TRBJ2-1; 11 nucleotides line up with TRBD2. CDR1 is LNHDA, CDR2 SQIVND, per germline (reference sequence). The CDR3 is made up of 17 amino acids. Unmatched junction bases numbered 10, after V lost 5 bases and J lost 4 bases. The CDR3 bases are TGTGCCAGTAGTCAAGGACTAGCGGGTCTACCTTACAATGAGCAGTTCTTC. Protein: CASSQGLAGLPYNEQFF.

The chain uses TRBV5-6 and TRBJ2-1; D is possibly TRBD1 (7 bases). CDR3 length: 19 amino acids. CDR1 is SGHDT and CDR2 is YYEEEE in the germline V gene. With 4 bases removed from V and 1 base from J, the gap between germline ends came to 24 bases. Here the CDR3 reads CASSRGGGVGLGSYNEQFF. The CDR3 DNA reads TGTGCCAGCAGCCGAGGGGGCGGCGTGGGACTTGGGTCCTACAATGAGCAGTTCTTC. Looking up the rest from reference TRBV5-6 and TRBJ2-1 gives the full variable domain: DAGVTQSPTHLIKTRGQQVTLRCSPKSGHDTVSWYQQALGQGPQFIFQYYEEEERQRGNFPDRFSGHQFPNYSSELNVNALLLGDSALYLCASSRGGGVGLGSYNEQFFGPGTRLTVL.

The chain couples TRBV7-3 to TRBJ2-2; 8 nucleotides agree with TRBD1. The junction had 2 bases not matched to a gene; V was cut back by 1 base and J by 4 bases. Germline CDR1 SGHTA, CDR2 FQGTGA. There are 15 residues in the CDR3. The CDR3 reads CASSLNGQGTGELFF. The CDR3 DNA follows: TGTGCCAGCAGCTTAAATGGACAGGGCACCGGGGAGCTGTTTTTT.

This clone was observed once. The chain carries TRBV7-6 and TRBJ1-5, with D unclear. Germline CDR1 and CDR2: SGHVS and FNYEAQ. The ends were cut back, 5 bases at V and 0 bases at J, with 8 bases in the middle. The CDR3 is made up of 14 amino acids. CDR3 bases: TGTGCCAGCAGCCCGAATTATAGCAATCAGCCCCAGCATTTT. The encoded protein is CASSPNYSNQPQHF. Looking up the rest from reference TRBV7-6 and TRBJ1-5 gives the full variable domain: GAGVSQSPRYKVTKRGQDVALRCDPISGHVSLYWYRQALGQGPEFLTYFNYEAQQDKSGLPNDRFSAERPEGSISTLTIQRTEQRDSAMYRCASSPNYSNQPQHFGDGTRLSIL.

The J gene is TRBJ1-2, the V gene TRBV9; no reliable D call. Germline V gene sequence: CDR1 SGDLS, CDR2 YYNGEE. V lost 4 bases and J lost 6, with 13 bases in between. This CDR3 spans 13 amino acids. In DNA form, the CDR3 reads TGTGCCAGCAGCCTAGGGTGGGCACATGGCTACACCTTC. This gives the protein CASSLGWAHGYTF.

The genes are TRBV19 and TRBJ2-7; the D gene is possibly TRBD1 (5 bases). The length of the CDR3 is 14 residues. Trimming removed 5 bases at V and 0 bases at J, with 11 bases between. Germline values: CDR1 LNHDA, CDR2 SQIVND (reference sequence). CDR3 protein: CASSADKSSYEQYF. The CDR3 DNA follows: TGTGCCAGTAGTGCGGACAAAAGCTCCTACGAGCAGTACTTC.

The genes are TRBV11-2 and TRBJ2-7, with 8 nucleotides matching TRBD2. CDR3 length: 14 amino acids. Trimming cost V 4 bases and J 4 bases; bases outside gene matches: 6. Germline values: CDR1 SGHAT, CDR2 FQNNGV. CDR3 region: CASSSGLVLYEQYF. The CDR3 region has the DNA TGTGCCAGCAGCTCGGGACTAGTTTTATACGAGCAGTACTTC.

This chain uses TRBV29-1 with TRBJ1-5; D may be TRBD1 (5 bases). Looked up from germline, CDR1 is SQVTM and CDR2 is ANQGSEA. The CDR3 runs 13 residues. Trimming left V 4 bases short and J 3 bases short, with 10 bases between. CDR3: CSVAVGLNQPQHF. The CDR3 DNA reads as TGCAGCGTTGCGGTGGGACTCAATCAGCCCCAGCATTTT.

CDR3: CASSLGRGRGSNYGYTF. The DNA for the CDR3 is TGTGCCAGCAGTTTGGGGCGGGGCAGGGGGTCTAACTATGGCTACACCTTC. The chain carries TRBV28 and TRBJ1-2, with 7 bases that match TRBD1. This CDR3 is 17 amino acids long. The V segment lost 3 bases and the J segment 0 bases; nucleotides outside the gene matches: 10. In germline, CDR1 is MDHEN, CDR2 SYDVKM.

This clone was seen a single time. This rearrangement joins TRBV5-6 to TRBJ2-6; perhaps TRBD2 as D (5 bases). The CDR3 has 16 residues. Looked up from germline, CDR1 is SGHDT and CDR2 is YYEEEE. Trimming took off 0 bases at V and 2 bases at J, with 9 bases between the two ends. The DNA of the CDR3 is TGTGCCAGCAGCTTGGTGCGGGTCACTGGGGCCAACGTCCTGACTTTC. Protein: CASSLVRVTGANVLTF. The variable domain in full, with the rest retrieved from reference TRBV5-6 and TRBJ2-6, is DAGVTQSPTHLIKTRGQQVTLRCSPKSGHDTVSWYQQALGQGPQFIFQYYEEEERQRGNFPDRFSGHQFPNYSSELNVNALLLGDSALYLCASSLVRVTGANVLTFGAGSRLTVL.

This chain connects TRBV5-1 to TRBJ1-1; the D is unclear. This CDR3 spans 13 amino acids. The ends were cut back, 3 bases at V and 3 bases at J, with 9 bases in the middle. CDR1 is SGHRS, CDR2 YFSETQ, per germline. CDR3: CASSWGGDTEAFF. The CDR3 coding sequence is TGCGCCAGCAGCTGGGGTGGGGACACTGAAGCTTTCTTT.

DNA of the CDR3: TGTGCCAGCAGCTTGGATGGGAGGGCCAGCTCCGAGCAGTACTTC. Amino acid sequence: CASSLDGRASSEQYF. The chain has TRBV11-2 and TRBJ2-7; TRBD2 agrees at 7 bases. Per the germline V gene, CDR1 is SGHAT and CDR2 is FQNNGV. The CDR3 is 15 residues long. Germline trimming cut 3 bases from V and 6 bases from J; bases unmatched to any gene: 11.

The rearrangement joins TRBV19 to TRBJ1-1, with a weak D call TRBD1 (5 bases). This CDR3 has 14 residues. Germline V gives CDR1 LNHDA, CDR2 SQIVND (reference sequence). V was shortened by 5 bases and J by 0 bases, with 10 bases between the two germline ends. The CDR3 protein is CASSRGQLNTEAFF. The CDR3 DNA follows: TGTGCCAGTAGTCGAGGACAATTGAACACTGAAGCTTTCTTT.

This chain joins TRBV2 and TRBJ2-2; 7 nucleotides agree with TRBD1. The V gene end was trimmed by 8 bases and the J gene end by 1 base; junction bases not matched to a gene: 4. CDR3 length: 14 amino acids. Germline CDR1 reads SNHLY; CDR2 reads FYNNEI. The CDR3 coding sequence is TGTGCCAGCCTCCGGGACAGGAACACCGGGGAGCTGTTTTTT. It is translated as CASLRDRNTGELFF.

This clone was seen once. The rearrangement links TRBV6-1 to TRBJ1-6, with 8 bases identical to TRBD1. With 7 bases clipped from V and 7 bases from J, the junction kept 6 bases outside the gene matches. Germline assignment: CDR1 MNHNS and CDR2 SASEGT. The CDR3 sequence is 14 residues long. Here the CDR3 reads CASTLTGVNSPLHF. The CDR3 coding sequence is TGTGCCAGCACCCTGACAGGGGTAAATTCACCCCTCCACTTT.

In nucleotides, the CDR3 is TGTGCCAGCAGTGAGGCTTCAGGCCCCTACGAGCAGTACTTC. It specifies CASSEASGPYEQYF. The J gene is TRBJ2-7, the V gene TRBV25-1, with D hard to call. This CDR3 is built from 14 residues. The germline V gene encodes CDR1 MGHDK and CDR2 SYGVNS. Trimming stripped 3 bases from V and 2 bases from J, with 11 bases between.

The rearrangement uses TRBV11-2 and TRBJ2-7; D might be TRBD1 (5 bases). The CDR3 runs to 14 residues. Between the trimmed V and J ends, which lost 8 bases and 2 bases, there was a span of 16 bases. Per the germline V gene, CDR1 is SGHAT and CDR2 is FQNNGV. DNA for the CDR3: TGTGCCAGCGGATCGTACAGGCCGCCCTACGAGCAGTACTTC. The encoded protein is CASGSYRPPYEQYF.

The V and J genes are TRBV28 and TRBJ1-5, with D hard to call. The length of the CDR3 is 12 residues. V lost 6 bases and J 4 bases, leaving 7 bases between the germline ends. Germline loops: CDR1 MDHEN, CDR2 SYDVKM. CDR3 nucleotide sequence: TGTGCCAGCAGCGCCCGAAATCAGCCCCAGCATTTT. Encoded protein: CASSARNQPQHF.

The genes are TRBV5-8 and TRBJ1-2; no clear D. V lost 0 bases, J lost 4 bases, and 13 bases lay in between. This CDR3 is 15 amino acids long. The germline V gene has CDR1 SGHTS and CDR2 YDEGEE. For the CDR3, the DNA is TGTGCCAGCAGCTTGGGTTTAGGGCCGGGCTATGGCTACACCTTC. Amino acid sequence: CASSLGLGPGYGYTF.

The V call is TRBV5-4, the J call TRBJ2-1; the D gene is possibly TRBD2 (6 bases). Trimming shortened V by 4 bases and J by 9 bases, and 14 bases separated the two germline ends. The CDR3 is 13 residues long. Germline CDR1 reads SGHNT; CDR2 reads YYREEE (reference sequence). CDR3 in amino acids: CASSLGGGGEQFF. The CDR3 DNA is TGTGCCAGCAGCCTCGGGGGAGGCGGTGAGCAGTTCTTC.